This TCR beta chain is from a study of shared clonotypes between healthy human individuals. This clone showed up just a few times. Its target is not known. Broader study findings: The donor pool, a small one, limited the genetic and exposure-history diversity represented. Sequencing of the sorted subsets was shown by rarefaction to be incomplete despite large depth.

The assay was run at deep level. When replicate PCRs were run on sorted subsets, they used around 0.2 ug DNA, approximately 27,000 T cell genomes. Profiling relied on immunoSEQ multiplex PCR, and the TCRdb table lists in-frame clones only, not all of them. Among about 680,000 clones listed, 73% were seen once. The sequence was obtained from a woman in her twenties or thirties in good health. The sample was memory CD4+ T cells sorted from blood. Regarding subset: CD45RA-negative fraction.

The CDR3 loop is CASSLAAGANYGYTF. CDR3 sequence (DNA): TGTGCCAGCAGCTTAGCGGCAGGGGCTAACTATGGCTACACCTTC. This chain joins TRBV7-9 and TRBJ1-2; maybe TRBD1 (6 bases). Per germline, CDR1 SEHNR and CDR2 FQNEAQ (reference sequence). The CDR3 is 15 amino acids. Trimming stripped 0 bases from V and 0 bases from J, with 8 bases between.